This T cell receptor (beta chain) was recovered during a study of blood T cell repertoires in COVID-19 (dated by TCRdb to about 2020). A note on the overall study: Collaborator samples came from the United States, Italy and Spain and covered acute and convalescent phases of COVID-19. The prospective study material was composed of cDNA or gDNA derived from T cells, B-cell-depleted T cells, or PBMCs. The dataset comprised deeply sampled blood TCRbeta repertoires from subjects exposed to, actively infected with, or recovered from COVID-19. A freely available public database, intended as a resource for researchers studying the immune response to SARS-CoV-2, is where the repertoires were released. Samples came from the ongoing ImmuneRACE study (first 160 participants) plus 1,254 subjects from 6 global collaborators. The sample metadata nearly always contained a de-identified subject ID, COVID-19 status, age in years and sex. Where available, HLA class I and class II types were obtained from metadata supplied by the sample provider rather than from assay-based typing.

Of note for this clone: Which antigen it targets is not known. No base quality values were provided; no much bigger clone lies one nucleotide off.

One collaborating source in Seattle enrolled patients while the patients were actively infected and followed the patients over time throughout the course of disease. Each collaborating institution followed its own protocols to collect whole blood in K2EDTA tubes. For TCRbeta analysis, collaborators shipped samples as frozen whole blood, isolated PBMCs, or DNA extracted from either of those sample types. Paper-wide results and their limitations: The quantity of clinical and demographic metadata differed by source and by participant and was supplied without curation.

TCRbeta CDR3 regions were amplified from genomic DNA using the immunoSEQ Assay, a bias-controlled multiplex PCR. Regarding the original processing steps: Nucleated cell counts per sample were estimated from amplification of reference gene primers within the assay. To quantify the absolute abundance of each unique TCRbeta CDR3 rearrangement, sequence reads were collapsed and filtered. For each sample, productive Simpson clonality was calculated by taking the square root of Simpson's diversity index across productive rearrangements. TCRdb obtained this table from immuneACCESS and retained in-frame rearrangements with V and J assigned. These tables miss some clones; where compared with another copy, unresolved V genes account for less than half of the shortfall, and the remainder is unexplained. V, J and clone size derive from that table, while D and trimming were established from the DNA sequence. Present in this sample are around 210,000 clones, approximately 84% of which were seen just once. The ten largest make up approximately 8% of the sample.

The CDR3 goes from the cysteine to the phenylalanine over 13 residues. The read is trimmed to its CDR3 DNA, 39 bases read in frame from base 1. V loses 8 bases of germline sequence and J loses 0 bases, and the interval between the two ends is 8 bases. CDR1 MNHNY and CDR2 SVGAGI were looked up in the germline V gene (reference sequence). Here the chain combines TRBV6-6 and TRBJ1-3; tentative D gene TRBD1, with 5 bases matching. The TCR sequence derives from a woman of 80 years or more with COVID-19, enrolled during active disease. The source material was peripheral blood. The DNA sequence is given as TGTGCCAGCTTGGGGCCCTCTGGAAACACCATATATTTT. Translated, it gives CASLGPSGNTIYF.